A single sample is the source of the 24 T cell receptor beta chains below, sequenced in a study of T cell repertoires in aging, cancer and after chemotherapy. TRB rearrangements spanning V, D and J were amplified using mixed TRB-A/B primers. One entry per CDR3 protein, called by TCRdb with MiXCR from the multiplex PCR reads. The sample shows fewer than 9,500 distinct CDR3 sequences, more than 30% of them seen only once. Amplification of TCR beta used genomic DNA extracted from peripheral blood. The sample consisted of blood. All receptors come from a human donor in good health.

The J gene is TRBJ1-1, the V gene TRBV10-3, with D uncertain. Germline V gives CDR1 ENHRY, CDR2 SYGVKD. The CDR3 is 14 residues long. With 5 bases removed from V and 3 bases from J, the gap between germline ends came to 13 bases. The CDR3 DNA follows: TGTGCCATCAGTCCAGGTAGATGGGACACTGAAGCTTTCTTT. Its protein is CAISPGRWDTEAFF.

This clonotype is medium-sized. The V call is TRBV20-1, the J call TRBJ2-2; D possibly matches TRBD1 or TRBD2 (6 bases each). Looked up from germline, CDR1 is DFQATT and CDR2 is SNEGSKA (reference sequence). The CDR3 runs to 14 residues. Trimming took off 6 bases at V and 3 bases at J, with 14 bases between the two ends. The CDR3 coding sequence is TGCAGTGCGAGGGGGGAAAGGGACACCGGGGAGCTGTTTTTT. It yields the protein CSARGERDTGELFF.

This clonotype was detected only a few times. The rearrangement joins TRBV20-1 to TRBJ2-1; D is uncertain. V was shortened by 3 bases and J by 9 bases, with 6 bases between the two germline ends. The CDR3 contains 10 residues. Germline lookup yields CDR1 DFQATT and CDR2 SNEGSKA (reference sequence). CDR3 DNA: TGCAGTGCTAGTTACGGTGAGCAGTTCTTC. Encoded protein: CSASYGEQFF.

The rearrangement links TRBV7-2 to TRBJ2-7; tentative D call: TRBD1 (6 bases). Germline V lookup: CDR1 SGHTA, CDR2 FQGNSA. V was trimmed by 4 bases and J by 4 bases, leaving 17 bases between them. CDR3 length: 15 residues. The CDR3 DNA follows: TGTGCCAGCAGCTCCTTCGAACAGGGTCGATACGAGCAGTACTTC. Translation: CASSSFEQGRYEQYF.

This clonotype occurred a few times. The CDR3 region has the DNA TGTGCCAGCAGTTACGGCAGGGTAGCCGGGGAGCTGTTTTTT. It encodes CASSYGRVAGELFF. The chain has TRBV6-2 or TRBV6-3 and TRBJ2-2, with a possible D match to TRBD1 (5 bases). Germline CDR1 and CDR2: MNHEY and SVGEGT. Trimming removed 2 bases from V and 6 bases from J, with 10 bases in between. This CDR3 contains 14 residues.

This clonotype showed up just a few times. CDR3 bases: TGTGCCAGCGGTAATCAGCCCCAGCATTTT. This encodes CASGNQPQHF. This chain connects TRBV28 to TRBJ1-5; no clear D. V was pared by 8 bases and J by 4 bases, with 3 bases between. Germline V gene sequence: CDR1 MDHEN, CDR2 SYDVKM. The CDR3 runs to 10 residues.

The chain recombines TRBV20-1 with TRBJ2-3; tentative D call: TRBD2 (5 bases). V lost 3 bases to trimming and J lost 5 bases, with 12 bases between them. Per germline, CDR1 DFQATT and CDR2 SNEGSKA (reference sequence). The CDR3 loop spans 13 amino acids. As DNA, the CDR3 is TGCAGTGCTAGTTGGGTAGGGAGAGATACGCAGTATTTT. Protein product: CSASWVGRDTQYF.

This clonotype came up a few times. The chain is built from TRBV6-5 and TRBJ2-1; TRBD2 agrees at 11 bases. The CDR3 consists of 15 residues. The J segment lost 3 bases and the V segment lost 6 bases, leaving 4 bases of the junction unmatched. The V gene's germline CDR1 is MNHEY and CDR2 SVGAGI. DNA of the CDR3: TGTGCCAGCAGCCCAACTAGCGGGGGCTACAATGAGCAGTTCTTC. Its protein product is CASSPTSGGYNEQFF.

V gene TRBV5-6 combines with J gene TRBJ1-1; 7 positions match TRBD1. The germline V gene encodes CDR1 SGHDT and CDR2 YYEEEE. V trimming: 0 bases; J trimming: 6 bases; junction bases outside the gene matches: 2. The CDR3 loop spans 13 amino acids. CDR3 sequence reads: CASSLEGGAEAFF. The CDR3 bases are TGTGCCAGCAGCTTGGAAGGGGGCGCTGAAGCTTTCTTT.

This rearrangement joins TRBV4-3 to TRBJ1-1; D unresolved. The ends were cut back, 3 bases at V and 10 bases at J, with 27 bases in the middle. The length of the CDR3 is 17 residues. The germline V gene has CDR1 LGHNA and CDR2 YSLEER. CDR3 loop: CASSQVGQRRRTVGAFF. CDR3 sequence (DNA): TGCGCCAGCAGCCAGGTTGGCCAACGGAGGCGAACAGTCGGAGCTTTCTTT.

In its sample, this clonotype was seen a few times. The gene calls are TRBV11-2 and TRBJ2-5; the D gene is possibly TRBD2 (7 bases). This CDR3 comprises 16 residues. CDR1 and CDR2 from the germline V gene are SGHAT and FQNNGV. V was shortened by 5 bases and J by 4 bases, with 20 bases between the two germline ends. CDR3 coding DNA: TGTGCCAGCAGCCAAATAAGAGGGGGGGGGCCAGAGACCCAGTACTTC. Encoded protein: CASSQIRGGGPETQYF. Looking up the rest from reference TRBV11-2 and TRBJ2-5 gives the full variable domain: EAGVAQSPRYKIIEKRQSVAFWCNPISGHATLYWYQQILGQGPKLLIQFQNNGVVDDSQLPKDRFSAERLKGVDSTLKIQPAKLEDSAVYLCASSQIRGGGPETQYFGPGTRLLVL.

This clonotype was seen a handful of times. This rearrangement joins TRBV19 to TRBJ1-2; D not certain. Germline values: CDR1 LNHDA, CDR2 SQIVND (reference sequence). This CDR3 is 13 amino acids long. The V end lost 10 bases, the J end lost 4 bases, and 16 bases lay between the germline ends. This chain's CDR3 is CATRNRAPYGYTF. The CDR3 DNA reads as TGTGCCACCCGAAACCGGGCCCCCTATGGCTACACCTTC.

This clonotype showed up just a few times. The rearrangement joins TRBV7-2 to TRBJ1-2, with D perhaps TRBD1 (5 bases). Trimming took off 0 bases at V and 0 bases at J, with 8 bases between the two ends. The CDR3 has 15 residues. Germline CDR1 is SGHTA and CDR2 is FQGNSA. CDR3 amino acids: CASSLAGGTNYGYTF. The CDR3 DNA is TGTGCCAGCAGCTTAGCGGGGGGGACTAACTATGGCTACACCTTC. The full variable domain, in which reference TRBV7-2 and TRBJ1-2 provide the parts outside the CDR3, is GAGVSQSPSNKVTEKGKDVELRCDPISGHTALYWYRQSLGQGLEFLIYFQGNSAPDKSGLPSDRFSAERTGGSVSTLTIQRTQQEDSAVYLCASSLAGGTNYGYTFGSGTRLTVV.

This clonotype was found a few times. The chain uses TRBV15 and TRBJ1-5, with TRBD1 matching over 9 bases. V shed 6 bases, J shed 7 bases, and the junction held 13 bases outside the gene matches. The length of the CDR3 is 16 residues. Germline-derived CDR1 and CDR2 are LNHNV and YYDKDF (reference sequence). The DNA for the CDR3 is TGTGCCACCAGAGGATCTCCGGGACAGGGAAGGCAGCCCCAGCATTTT. It specifies CATRGSPGQGRQPQHF.

The chain joins TRBV6-1 to TRBJ1-1; TRBD1 agrees at 9 bases. After removal of 6 bases from V and 8 bases from J, the junction contained 10 bases not matched to a gene. CDR3 size: 14 residues. Germline CDR1 and CDR2: MNHNS and SASEGT. The CDR3 DNA follows: TGTGCCAGCAGGCCCGTTGGACAGGGGATAGAAGCTTTCTTT. This codes for CASRPVGQGIEAFF.

This clonotype was seen just once. The chain links TRBV24-1 to TRBJ2-2; 11 bases are a match to TRBD2. This CDR3 has 16 amino acids. Germline trimming cut 4 bases from V and 5 bases from J; bases unmatched to any gene: 5. Per germline, CDR1 KGHDR and CDR2 SFDVKD. CDR3 protein: CATSDPTSGETGELFF. The CDR3 DNA is TGTGCCACCAGTGACCCGACTAGCGGGGAAACCGGGGAGCTGTTTTTT.

The V gene is TRBV27, the J gene TRBJ2-3; the D gene could be TRBD1 or TRBD2 (5 bases each). V was pared by 11 bases and J by 8 bases, with 11 bases between. This CDR3 spans 10 amino acids. Germline loops: CDR1 MNHEY, CDR2 SMNVEV (reference sequence). Here the CDR3 reads CARGRSTQYF. In nucleotides, the CDR3 is TGTGCCCGGGGACGAAGTACGCAGTATTTT.

This chain connects TRBV12-3 or TRBV12-4 to TRBJ2-2, with D hard to call. V lost 5 bases and J 8 bases, leaving 12 bases between the germline ends. The CDR3 is 13 residues long. The CDR3 here is CASSDTSPGELFF. In DNA, the CDR3 is TGTGCCAGCAGTGATACCTCCCCGGGGGAGCTGTTTTTT.

V usage is TRBV20-1 and J usage is TRBJ2-3, with TRBD2 matching 13 bases. V gave up 4 bases and J gave up 0 bases; unmatched junction bases: 7. The CDR3 length is 17 residues. Germline CDR1 DFQATT, CDR2 SNEGSKA (reference sequence). The CDR3 sequence is CSATPGLAGVSTDTQYF. The DNA for the CDR3 is TGCAGTGCTACCCCTGGACTAGCGGGGGTTAGCACAGATACGCAGTATTTT.

The rearrangement uses TRBV7-9 and TRBJ1-2; D gene unclear. With 4 bases removed from V and 5 bases from J, the gap between germline ends came to 5 bases. This CDR3 is built from 11 residues. Germline V gene sequence: CDR1 SEHNR, CDR2 FQNEAQ (reference sequence). DNA for the CDR3: TGTGCCAGCAGCTCGTCGTATGGCTACACCTTC. Protein sequence: CASSSSYGYTF. Variable domain in full (rest from reference TRBV7-9 and TRBJ1-2): DTGVSQNPRHKITKRGQNVTFRCDPISEHNRLYWYRQTLGQGPEFLTYFQNEAQLEKSRLLSDRFSAERPKGSFSTLEIQRTEQGDSAMYLCASSSSYGYTFGSGTRLTVV.

This chain joins TRBV6-5 and TRBJ1-1; TRBD1 matches 8 bases. Germline V CDR1 and CDR2: MNHEY, SVGAGI. V was pared by 5 bases and J by 6 bases, with 2 bases of the junction left unmatched. The CDR3 consists of 12 residues. CDR3 nucleotide sequence: TGTGCCAGCAGTAGGACAGGGCCTGAAGCTTTCTTT. Translating it yields CASSRTGPEAFF.

This clonotype was seen a few times. V and J are TRBV6-1 and TRBJ1-2; 9 bases are a match to TRBD1. The V segment lost 7 bases and the J segment 3 bases; nucleotides outside the gene matches: 9. The CDR3 loop spans 15 amino acids. CDR1 and CDR2 from the germline V gene are MNHNS and SASEGT. CDR3 sequence (DNA): TGTGCCAGCAACGACAGGGGGGAAGCCCACTATGGCTACACCTTC. Amino acid sequence: CASNDRGEAHYGYTF.

The J gene is TRBJ2-2, the V gene TRBV12-3 or TRBV12-4; tentative D call: TRBD2 (5 bases). The CDR3 has 14 amino acids. The V and J ends lost 6 bases and 4 bases respectively, with 12 bases between them. CDR3 in amino acids: CASRESGSTGELFF. CDR3 DNA: TGTGCCAGCAGAGAATCGGGATCCACCGGGGAGCTGTTTTTT.

The V call is TRBV12-3 or TRBV12-4, the J call TRBJ1-1; 7 nucleotides agree with TRBD1. Trimming cost V 3 bases and J 5 bases; bases outside gene matches: 6. The CDR3 has 14 residues. The CDR3 DNA reads TGTGCCAGCAGTTTGGGACAGCTGGGAACTGAAGCTTTCTTT. Protein product: CASSLGQLGTEAFF.